One and the same sample provided the 22 T cell receptor beta chains below, sequenced in a study of identical twins. TCRdb re-called the 5' RACE reads with MiXCR, one entry per CDR3 protein. This table has 150,000 or so distinct CDR3 sequences, under 4.5% appearing once. Sequenced material: memory T cells sorted from blood. The receptor set was obtained from a man aged 18 to 30 in good health.

This clonotype occurred many times. The V gene is TRBV4-3, the J gene TRBJ2-3; the match to TRBD2 covers 10 bases. After removal of 0 bases from V and 5 bases from J, the junction contained 8 bases not matched to a gene. The CDR3 extends over 17 amino acids. CDR1 LGHNA and CDR2 YSLEER come from the germline V gene. The CDR3 protein is CASSQDKAGGPVDTQYF. The CDR3 DNA reads TGCGCCAGCAGCCAAGATAAAGCGGGAGGGCCTGTAGATACGCAGTATTTT.

At least ten counts were recorded for this clonotype. The chain employs TRBV12-3 or TRBV12-4 and TRBJ2-5; D is undetermined. V lost 5 bases and J lost 7, with 14 bases in between. This CDR3 is 13 amino acids long. The CDR3 DNA reads as TGTGCCAGCAGTAGGTGGGCTGAAGGGACCCAGTACTTC. Translation: CASSRWAEGTQYF.

This clonotype has a handful of counts. This rearrangement joins TRBV20-1 to TRBJ2-2; no clear D. Germline CDR1 is DFQATT and CDR2 is SNEGSKA (reference sequence). The V end was cut by 3 bases, the J end by 1 base, with 12 bases between. CDR3 length: 15 amino acids. CDR3: CSARFGQKNTGELFF. CDR3 bases: TGCAGTGCTAGGTTTGGGCAGAAGAACACCGGGGAGCTGTTTTTT.

This clonotype was counted many times. The gene calls are TRBV5-6 and TRBJ2-7, with TRBD2 identical over 11 bases. Per germline, CDR1 SGHDT and CDR2 YYEEEE. The CDR3 has 16 amino acids. J was trimmed by 3 bases and V by 4 bases; bases with no gene match: 9. The CDR3 region is CASSLLSGRAIYEQYV. CDR3 DNA sequence: TGTGCCAGCAGCCTACTTAGCGGGAGGGCCATCTACGAGCAGTACGTC.

This clonotype was counted ten times or more. The chain employs TRBV9 and TRBJ2-1; D uncertain. Looked up from germline, CDR1 is SGDLS and CDR2 is YYNGEE. V dropped 1 base and J dropped 4 bases, with 12 bases sitting between them. This CDR3 is built from 15 residues. For the CDR3, the DNA is TGTGCCAGCAGCGTAAGAAGCGAATATTACAATGAGCAGTTCTTC. Residues: CASSVRSEYYNEQFF.

This clonotype was seen at least ten times. The gene calls are TRBV19 and TRBJ1-1; 7 bases align to TRBD1. V shed 10 bases, J shed 3 bases, and the junction held 11 bases outside the gene matches. The CDR3 loop spans 14 amino acids. Germline V gene data show CDR1 as LNHDA and CDR2 as SQIVND (reference sequence). The DNA for the CDR3 is TGTGCCACCTCTTTAAGCAGGGGGGACACTGAAGCTTTCTTT. Its translation is CATSLSRGDTEAFF.

There are a few counts of this clonotype. V gene TRBV9 combines with J gene TRBJ2-1; 8 bases are a match to TRBD2. Germline V gives CDR1 SGDLS, CDR2 YYNGEE. Trimming at V came to 3 bases and at J to 9 bases, leaving 5 bases not matched to a gene. The CDR3 covers 13 residues. CDR3 sequence reads: CASSAVAGSEQFF. Written as DNA, the CDR3 is TGTGCCAGCAGCGCGGTAGCGGGAAGTGAGCAGTTCTTC.

This clonotype was recorded many times. CDR3 DNA sequence: TGTGCCAGCACCAGGGGGTTTGGAAACACCATATATTTT. This sequence encodes CASTRGFGNTIYF. The gene calls are TRBV7-2 and TRBJ1-3; 7 bases match TRBD1. This CDR3 contains 13 residues. V lost 7 bases, J lost 3 bases, and 3 bases stayed unmatched. Germline V lookup: CDR1 SGHTA, CDR2 FQGNSA.

This clonotype was seen at least ten times. This chain links TRBV5-1 with TRBJ2-5; D may be TRBD1 (6 bases). The CDR3 loop spans 14 amino acids. CDR1 and CDR2 (germline): SGHRS, YFSETQ. The V end lost 1 base, the J end lost 5 bases, and 12 bases lay between the germline ends. The CDR3 DNA sequence: TGCGCCAGCAGCTTGAAACAGGGTTGGGAGACCCAGTACTTC. Protein product: CASSLKQGWETQYF.

Many counts were recorded for this clonotype. The rearrangement links TRBV14 to TRBJ2-1; D gene unclear. Trimming shortened V by 1 base and J by 7 bases, and 8 bases separated the two germline ends. Germline CDR1 is SGHDN and CDR2 is FVKESK. This CDR3 is built from 13 residues. CDR3 sequence: CASSQGRRNEQFF. DNA for the CDR3: TGTGCCAGCAGCCAAGGTCGAAGGAATGAGCAGTTCTTC.

This clonotype has a count of ten or more. The CDR3 nucleotides are TGTGCCAGCAGCCTGACCCCCACGGCCAAAAACATTCAGTACTTC. It specifies CASSLTPTAKNIQYF. The chain joins TRBV3-1 to TRBJ2-4; D unresolved. There are 15 residues in the CDR3. Germline V CDR1 and CDR2: LGHDT, YNNKEL (reference sequence). Trimming pared 4 bases from V and 1 base from J, leaving 11 bases between.

This clonotype was found a few times. The chain recombines TRBV12-3 or TRBV12-4 with TRBJ2-1; 7 nucleotides agree with TRBD2. V lost 1 base and J lost 7; bases outside the gene matches: 4. This CDR3 region has 14 residues. The CDR3 coding sequence is TGTGCCAGCAGTTTAGGGGATAGCGGGAATGAGCAGTTCTTC. This encodes CASSLGDSGNEQFF.

At least ten counts were recorded for this clonotype. The junction does not match germline at one end; this may be a read error. The J gene is TRBJ2-1, the V gene TRBV6-5; D possibly corresponds to TRBD2 (5 bases). The CDR3 has 16 amino acids. Germline assignment: CDR1 MNHEY and CDR2 SVGAGI. CDR3 loop: CASNYDLTPRRNEQFF. CDR3 nucleotides: TGTGCCAGCAATTACGATCTAACTCCACGGAGGAATGAGCAGTTCTTC.

This clonotype was counted a few times. The chain employs TRBV2 and TRBJ1-3, with a tentative D call TRBD1 (6 bases). The CDR3 extends over 14 amino acids. Trimming removed 5 bases at V and 8 bases at J, with 16 bases between. Looked up from germline, CDR1 is SNHLY and CDR2 is FYNNEI. CDR3 sequence reads: CASSTGTRGDTIYF. CDR3 nucleotide sequence: TGTGCCAGCAGTACCGGGACACGGGGGGACACCATATATTTT.

This chain uses TRBV19 with TRBJ1-2; no clear D. Germline lookup yields CDR1 LNHDA and CDR2 SQIVND (reference sequence). This CDR3 is 12 amino acids long. V was pared by 5 bases and J by 6 bases, with 10 bases between. The DNA of the CDR3 is TGTGCCAGTAGTGTCGGCGGAAATGGCTACACCTTC. Protein product: CASSVGGNGYTF. The variable domain in full, with the rest retrieved from reference TRBV19 and TRBJ1-2, is DGGITQSPKYLFRKEGQNVTLSCEQNLNHDAMYWYRQDPGQGLRLIYYSQIVNDFQKGDIAEGYSVSREKKESFPLTVTSAQKNPTAFYLCASSVGGNGYTFGSGTRLTVV.

This clonotype was recorded at least ten times. The J gene is TRBJ2-1, the V gene TRBV6-1; 7 bases match TRBD1. Germline-derived CDR1 and CDR2 are MNHNS and SASEGT. The V and J ends lost 6 bases and 2 bases, in that order; junction bases with no gene match: 10. The CDR3 loop spans 16 amino acids. Written as DNA, the CDR3 is TGTGCCAGCAGGTCTACCGGGACAGCCGCCTACAATGAGCAGTTCTTC. Translation gives CASRSTGTAAYNEQFF.

This clonotype was seen ten or more times. V is TRBV6-2 or TRBV6-3 and J is TRBJ2-2; 11 positions agree with TRBD2. The junction had 7 bases not matched to a gene; V was cut back by 10 bases and J by 6 bases. This CDR3 region has 14 residues. Germline V CDR1 and CDR2: MNHEY, SVGEGT. Here the CDR3 DNA reads TGTGCCATCGCGACTAGCGGGATCTCCGGGGAGCTGTTTTTT. It translates to CAIATSGISGELFF.

This clonotype was found many times. V is TRBV10-3 and J is TRBJ1-2, with no clear D. CDR3 length: 14 residues. Between the trimmed V and J ends, which lost 3 bases and 1 base, there was a span of 9 bases. Germline values: CDR1 ENHRY, CDR2 SYGVKD. In DNA form, the CDR3 reads TGTGCCATCAGTGAATTGACACTTAACTATGGCTACACCTTC. Amino acid sequence: CAISELTLNYGYTF.

There are many counts of this clonotype. The chain combines TRBV20-1 with TRBJ2-3, with TRBD2 matching over 7 bases. The germline CDR1 and CDR2 sequences are DFQATT and SNEGSKA (reference sequence). This CDR3 region has 14 residues. V shed 2 bases and J 1 base; nucleotides not matched to a gene: 3. The CDR3, as DNA: TGCAGTGCTAGATTTGCGGGAGGCACAGATACGCAGTATTTT. Translating gives CSARFAGGTDTQYF.

This clonotype was seen many times. The rearrangement joins TRBV20-1 to TRBJ2-7; 10 bases line up with TRBD2. Germline V gives CDR1 DFQATT, CDR2 SNEGSKA (reference sequence). The CDR3 extends over 15 amino acids. Unmatched junction bases numbered 5, after V lost 1 base and J lost 2 bases. The CDR3: CSARGPSGGPYEQYF. The CDR3 DNA reads as TGCAGTGCTAGAGGGCCTAGCGGGGGCCCCTACGAGCAGTACTTC.

This clonotype was seen ten or more times. The chain joins TRBV2 to TRBJ2-1; unclear D gene. Trimming removed 6 bases at V and 7 bases at J, with 13 bases between. The length of the CDR3 is 13 residues. Per the germline V gene, CDR1 is SNHLY and CDR2 is FYNNEI. The CDR3 region is CASRTLVGNEQFF. The DNA of the CDR3 is TGTGCCAGCAGGACCCTAGTCGGAAATGAGCAGTTCTTC.

This clonotype showed up many times. This rearrangement joins TRBV5-1 to TRBJ1-1, with 7 bases matching TRBD1. The CDR3 contains 15 residues. J lost 2 bases, V lost 4 bases, and 8 bases had no gene match. Germline values: CDR1 SGHRS, CDR2 YFSETQ. CDR3 amino acids: CASSETGTDNTEAFF. The CDR3 nucleotides are TGCGCCAGCAGCGAAACCGGGACAGATAACACTGAAGCTTTCTTT.